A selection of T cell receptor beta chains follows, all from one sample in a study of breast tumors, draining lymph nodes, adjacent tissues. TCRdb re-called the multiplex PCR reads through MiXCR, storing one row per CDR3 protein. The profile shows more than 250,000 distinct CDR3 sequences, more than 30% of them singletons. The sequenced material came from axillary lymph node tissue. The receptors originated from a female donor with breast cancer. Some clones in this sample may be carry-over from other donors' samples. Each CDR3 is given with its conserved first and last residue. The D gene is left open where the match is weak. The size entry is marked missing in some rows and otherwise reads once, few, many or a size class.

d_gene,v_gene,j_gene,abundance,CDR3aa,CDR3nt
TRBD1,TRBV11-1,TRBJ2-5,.,CASGLSTGGTETQYF,TGTGCCAGCGGCCTCTCGACAGGGGGCACGGAGACCCAGTACTTC
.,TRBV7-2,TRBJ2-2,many,CASSLDYGELFF,TGTGCCAGCAGCTTAGACTACGGGGAGCTGTTTTTT
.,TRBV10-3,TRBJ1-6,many,CAMGGDSYNSPLHF,TGTGCCATGGGGGGGGACTCCTATAATTCACCCCTCCACTTT
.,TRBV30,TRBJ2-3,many,CAWSRDTDTQYF,TGTGCCTGGAGCCGAGACACAGATACGCAGTATTTT
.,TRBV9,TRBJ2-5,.,CAGSPRIRGLETQYF,TGTGCCGGCAGCCCCCGAATACGGGGTTTGGAGACCCAGTACTTC
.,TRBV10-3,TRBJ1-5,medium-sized,CAISLGQKNQPQHF,TGTGCCATCAGCCTGGGACAAAAGAACCAGCCCCAGCATTTT
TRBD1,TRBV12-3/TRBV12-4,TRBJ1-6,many,CATKGQGDSPLHF,TGTGCCACCAAGGGACAGGGAGATTCACCCCTCCACTTT
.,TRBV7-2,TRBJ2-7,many,CASSLGLFTYEQYF,TGTGCCAGCAGCTTAGGACTGTTTACCTACGAGCAGTACTTC
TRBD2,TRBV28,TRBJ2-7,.,CASSLMGTSGEQYF,TGTGCCAGCAGTTTAATGGGGACTAGCGGCGAGCAGTACTTC
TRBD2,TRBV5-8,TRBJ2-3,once,CASNRLAGTDTQYF,TGTGCCAGCAACCGACTAGCGGGCACAGATACGCAGTATTTT
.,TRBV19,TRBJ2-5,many,CASSTTSETQYF,TGTGCCAGTAGTACTACATCGGAGACCCAGTACTTC
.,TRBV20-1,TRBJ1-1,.,CSARGWGTNTEAFF,TGCAGTGCTAGAGGCTGGGGTACGAACACTGAAGCTTTCTTT
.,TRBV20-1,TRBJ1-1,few,CSAQTIAAEAFF,TGCAGTGCTCAGACAATAGCGGCTGAAGCTTTCTTT
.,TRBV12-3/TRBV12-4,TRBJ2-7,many,CATSVGAEAYEQYF,TGTGCCACCTCGGTAGGGGCAGAGGCCTACGAGCAGTACTTC
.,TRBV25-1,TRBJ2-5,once,CASSAALNLGGETQYF,TGTGCCAGCAGTGCTGCACTCAACCTAGGAGGCGAGACCCAGTACTTC
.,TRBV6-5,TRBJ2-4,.,CASSYSRQSKNIQYF,TGTGCCAGCAGTTACTCGCGCCAGTCCAAAAACATTCAGTACTTC
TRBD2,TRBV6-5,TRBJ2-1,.,CASTERTSGKHNEQFF,TGTGCCAGCACCGAGAGGACTAGCGGGAAACACAATGAGCAGTTCTTC
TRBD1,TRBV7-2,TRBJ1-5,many,CASSLKGAGNQPQHF,TGTGCCAGCAGCTTAAAGGGGGCTGGCAATCAGCCCCAGCATTTT
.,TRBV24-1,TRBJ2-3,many,CATSDFGAGRSSTDTQYF,TGTGCCACCAGTGATTTTGGCGCGGGCCGTTCTAGCACAGATACGCAGTATTTT
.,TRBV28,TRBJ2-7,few,CASRESGPLTYEQYF,TGTGCCAGCAGAGAATCCGGGCCACTCACCTACGAGCAGTACTTC
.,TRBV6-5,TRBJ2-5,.,CASSRPRIGRVGETQYF,TGTGCCAGCAGCCGCCCTCGAATCGGGAGAGTGGGGGAGACCCAGTACTTC
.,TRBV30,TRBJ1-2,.,CAWNLGVLGYTF,TGTGCCTGGAACCTCGGAGTTCTAGGCTACACCTTC
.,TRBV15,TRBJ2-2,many,CATSRTGLNGELFF,TGTGCCACCAGCAGAACGGGTCTGAACGGGGAGCTGTTTTTT
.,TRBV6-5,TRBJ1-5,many,CASSPLGPQAQHF,TGTGCCAGCAGTCCCCTGGGTCCCCAGGCCCAGCATTTT
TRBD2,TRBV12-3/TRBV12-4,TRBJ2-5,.,CASSLADQSTQYF,TGTGCCAGCAGTCTAGCGGACCAGTCTACCCAGTACTTC
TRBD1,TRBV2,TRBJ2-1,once,CAKPPFRGGGEQFF,TGTGCCAAACCGCCATTCCGAGGGGGCGGTGAGCAGTTCTTC
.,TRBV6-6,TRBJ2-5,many,CASSPLRSQETQYF,TGTGCCAGCAGCCCGCTTAGAAGCCAAGAGACCCAGTACTTC
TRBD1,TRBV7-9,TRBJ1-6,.,CASSSRTGRPPLHF,TGTGCCAGCAGTTCAAGGACAGGGAGGCCTCCCCTCCACTTT
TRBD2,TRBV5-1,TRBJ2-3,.,CASSLLAGVAADTQYF,TGCGCCAGCAGCCTTCTAGCGGGAGTGGCAGCAGATACGCAGTATTTT
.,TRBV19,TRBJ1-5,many,CASSMDGSNQPQHF,TGTGCCAGTAGTATGGACGGTAGCAATCAGCCCCAGCATTTT
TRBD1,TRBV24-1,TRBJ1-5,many,CATSDRGDQPQHF,TGTGCCACCAGCGACAGGGGTGATCAGCCCCAGCATTTT
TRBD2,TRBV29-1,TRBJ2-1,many,CSVTSDKKTSGRADEQFF,TGCAGCGTTACGTCTGACAAGAAGACTAGCGGGAGGGCCGACGAGCAGTTCTTC
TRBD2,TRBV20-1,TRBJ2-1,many,CSGWSGTRLNEQFF,TGCAGTGGCTGGTCCGGGACTAGGCTCAATGAGCAGTTCTTC
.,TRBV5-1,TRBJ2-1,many,CASSLGSGSYNEQFF,TGCGCCAGCAGCTTGGGGTCAGGGTCCTACAATGAGCAGTTCTTC
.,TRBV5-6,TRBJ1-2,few,CASSLLGPPDAF,TGTGCCAGCAGCTTGCTAGGACCACCCGACGCCTTC
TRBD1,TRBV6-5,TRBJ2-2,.,CASSKHSPQGAGELFF,TGTGCCAGCAGTAAACACTCGCCGCAGGGGGCCGGGGAGCTGTTTTTT
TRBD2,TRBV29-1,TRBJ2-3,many,CSVTLAGVGDTQYF,TGCAGCGTTACGCTAGCGGGAGTGGGAGATACGCAGTATTTT
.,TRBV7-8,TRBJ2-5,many,CASSSRAGWTQYF,TGTGCCAGCAGCTCCAGGGCCGGGTGGACCCAGTACTTC
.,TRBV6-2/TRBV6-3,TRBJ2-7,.,CASSPNMGGDYEQYF,TGTGCCAGCAGTCCCAACATGGGGGGTGACTACGAGCAGTACTTC
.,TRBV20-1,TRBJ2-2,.,CSAKGASGSSTGELFF,TGCAGTGCTAAGGGGGCTAGCGGGTCATCCACCGGGGAGCTGTTTTTT
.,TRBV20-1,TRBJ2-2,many,CSASGNGAGELFF,TGCAGTGCTAGCGGGAATGGGGCCGGGGAGCTGTTTTTT
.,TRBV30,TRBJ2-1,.,CAWSFQAAGQSYNEQFF,TGTGCCTGGAGTTTTCAGGCGGCAGGGCAAAGTTACAATGAGCAGTTCTTC
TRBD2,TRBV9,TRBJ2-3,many,CASSVLGTSGSVTDTQYF,TGTGCCAGCAGCGTACTAGGGACTAGCGGGAGTGTCACAGATACGCAGTATTTT
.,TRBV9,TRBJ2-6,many,CASSVGPMGANVLTF,TGTGCCAGCAGCGTAGGCCCGATGGGGGCCAACGTCCTGACTTTC
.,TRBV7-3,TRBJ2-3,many,CASSLCRVGSTDTQYF,TGTGCCAGCAGCTTGTGTAGGGTAGGGAGCACAGATACGCAGTATTTT
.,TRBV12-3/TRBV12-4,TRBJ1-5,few,CASSQRAISNQPQHF,TGTGCCAGCAGTCAGAGGGCGATCAGCAATCAGCCCCAGCATTTT
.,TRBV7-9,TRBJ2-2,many,CASRQTGTNTGELFF,TGTGCCAGCAGACAAACCGGGACCAACACCGGGGAGCTGTTTTTT
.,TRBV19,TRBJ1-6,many,CASSIATGGNSPLHF,TGTGCCAGTAGTATCGCGACAGGTGGTAATTCACCCCTCCACTTT
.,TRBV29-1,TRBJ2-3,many,CSVLADNTNTQYF,TGCAGCGTCTTAGCAGATAACACAAATACGCAGTATTTT
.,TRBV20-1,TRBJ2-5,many,CSVPGAAQETQYF,TGCAGTGTCCCCGGGGCGGCACAAGAGACCCAGTACTTC